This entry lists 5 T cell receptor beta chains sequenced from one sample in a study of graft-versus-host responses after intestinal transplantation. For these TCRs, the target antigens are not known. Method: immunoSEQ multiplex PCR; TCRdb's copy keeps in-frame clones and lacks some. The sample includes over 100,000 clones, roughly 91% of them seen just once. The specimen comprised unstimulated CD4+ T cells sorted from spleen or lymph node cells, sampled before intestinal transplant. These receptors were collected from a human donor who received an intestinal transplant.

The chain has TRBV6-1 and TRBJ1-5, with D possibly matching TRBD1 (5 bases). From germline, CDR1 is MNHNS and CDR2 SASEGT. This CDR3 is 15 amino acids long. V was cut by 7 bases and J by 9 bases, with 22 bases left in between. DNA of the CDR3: TGTGCCAGCACCCTGAAACGGACACCACAGTGGCCCCAGCATTTT. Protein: CASTLKRTPQWPQHF.

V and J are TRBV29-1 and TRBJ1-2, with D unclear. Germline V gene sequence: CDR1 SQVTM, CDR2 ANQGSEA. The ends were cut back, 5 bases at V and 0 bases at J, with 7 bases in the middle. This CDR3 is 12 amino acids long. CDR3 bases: TGCAGCGTTTCCACTGCTAACTATGGCTACACCTTC. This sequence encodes CSVSTANYGYTF.

CDR3 sequence: CASSFKGPGELFF. The CDR3 DNA sequence: TGCGCCAGCAGCTTCAAGGGCCCCGGGGAGCTGTTTTTT. V is TRBV5-1 and J is TRBJ2-2; D uncertain. The CDR3 spans 13 residues. V shed 2 bases and J shed 6 bases, with 8 bases lying between them. Looked up from germline, CDR1 is SGHRS and CDR2 is YFSETQ.

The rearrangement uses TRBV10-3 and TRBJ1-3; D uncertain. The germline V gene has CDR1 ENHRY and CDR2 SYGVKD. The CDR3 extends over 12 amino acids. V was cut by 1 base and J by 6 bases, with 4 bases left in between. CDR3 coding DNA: TGTGCCATCAGTGAGTTAGAAAACACCATATATTTT. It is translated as CAISELENTIYF.

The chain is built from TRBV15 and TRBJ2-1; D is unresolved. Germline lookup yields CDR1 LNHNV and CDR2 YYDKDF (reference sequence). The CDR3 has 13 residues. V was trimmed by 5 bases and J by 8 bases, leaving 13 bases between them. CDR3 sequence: CATSPPGKDEQFF. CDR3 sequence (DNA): TGTGCCACCAGCCCTCCCGGCAAGGATGAGCAGTTCTTC. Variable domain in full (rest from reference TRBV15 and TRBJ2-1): DAMVIQNPRYQVTQFGKPVTLSCSQTLNHNVMYWYQQKSSQAPKLLFHYYDKDFNNEADTPDNFQSRRPNTSFCFLDIRSPGLGDTAMYLCATSPPGKDEQFFGPGTRLTVL.